Included here is one T cell receptor (beta chain) sequence, with context. The CDR3 runs 15 residues. With 4 bases clipped from V and 5 bases from J, the junction kept 6 bases outside the gene matches. Germline V gives CDR1 SGHTA, CDR2 FQGTGA. This sample was taken from a study of blood T cell repertoires in COVID-19. In the study overall: Samples representing acute and convalescent COVID-19 were sourced from the United States, Italy and Spain.

Repertoires were generated with immunoSEQ multiplex PCR, while TCRdb's copy carries only in-frame clones and drops some. The sample lists 65,000 to 90,000 clones; 60% to 80% were seen once. The sequenced sample was peripheral blood. The chain recombines TRBV7-3 with TRBJ2-3, with 10 nucleotides matching TRBD1. This TCR was recovered from a man aged 70 or older with active or convalescent COVID-19. CDR3 amino acids: CASSSGTGDGDTQYF. The CDR3 nucleotides are TGTGCCAGCAGCTCGGGGACAGGGGATGGAGATACGCAGTATTTT.